This T cell receptor (beta chain) is drawn from a study of control samples from healthy donors and cancer patients. This clone occurred once. Deletions cut 6 bases from V and 7 bases from J, with 14 bases between. The CDR3 is made up of 13 amino acids. The germline CDR1 and CDR2 sequences are MNHNY and SVGAGI (reference sequence). Using immunoSEQ multiplex PCR, the repertoire was profiled, and TCRdb retains in-frame clones only, with some absent. The profile covers about 140,000 clones, with approximately 86% appearing a single time and around 10% taken by the ten largest. The chain has TRBV6-6 and TRBJ2-3; TRBD1 is a possible D gene (5 bases). Sequenced material: blood. This TCR was recovered from a woman aged 25 to 39 in good health. The CDR3 DNA reads as TGTGCCAGCAGCCCCACAGGAGAAAATACGCAGTATTTT. Residues: CASSPTGENTQYF.